The 30 T cell receptor beta chains below come from one sample, sequenced in a study of CXCR3-negative and CXCR3-positive naive CD8 T cells. Whole-study results and caveats: Naive cells with CXCR3 showed TRB CDR3s that were more hydrophobic than those in CXCR3-negative naive cells.

For these receptors, no antigen is known. The method, 5' RACE with UMI labels, was used to prepare the TRB cDNA libraries. TCRdb reprocessed the 5' RACE reads and stores each CDR3 protein as one record, lacking DNA. Its table lists fewer than 90,000 distinct CDR3 sequences. The sequencing input was naive CXCR3+ CD8+ T cells from blood. Documented subset: CD45RO-CCR7+CD27+CD95- naive CD8+ T cells expressing CXCR3 (TNR3+). The receptors come from a human donor in good health. Some clones in this sample may be carry-over from other donors' samples.

The chain couples TRBV21-1 to TRBJ1-2; TCRdb names TRBD1, which stays unverified in the absence of DNA. TRBV21-1 has pseudogene status. CDR3 length equals 13 residues. CDR3 loop: CASSNKMIGGQRF.

The gene calls are TRBV6-2 or TRBV6-3 and TRBJ2-6. The CDR3 is 16 residues long. The germline V gene has CDR1 MNHEY and CDR2 SVGEGT. The CDR3 is CASNSLTGTGANVLTF.

The rearrangement uses TRBV7-6 and TRBJ2-7. CDR1 and CDR2 (germline): SGHVS, FNYEAQ. The CDR3 runs 16 residues. CDR3 sequence reads: CASSKRGGRPSYEQYF.

The rearrangement uses TRBV7-9 and TRBJ2-1; the TRBD2 assignment by TCRdb is unverifiable without DNA. Germline CDR1 is SEHNR and CDR2 is FQNEAQ (reference sequence). The CDR3 covers 15 residues. CDR3 in amino acids: CALAEAESSYNEQFF.

The rearrangement uses TRBV7-9 and TRBJ2-7; TCRdb's D gene call, TRBD2, goes unchecked for lack of DNA. The CDR3 consists of 13 residues. In germline, CDR1 is SEHNR, CDR2 FQNEAQ (reference sequence). The CDR3 sequence is CASSLGGPWEEAF.

V usage is TRBV12-3 or TRBV12-4 and J usage is TRBJ1-1; as DNA is missing, the TRBD1 call by TCRdb cannot be tested. The length of the CDR3 is 15 residues. The CDR3 spells CASELHRETITEAFF.

The rearrangement links TRBV5-6 to TRBJ2-1; TCRdb's assignment of TRBD2 cannot be checked, as there is no DNA. The CDR3 spans 12 residues. Germline V gene sequence: CDR1 SGHDT, CDR2 YYEEEE. The CDR3: CASSFSGPEQFF.

The chain joins TRBV29-1 to TRBJ2-5; TCRdb reports TRBD1, a call that lacks DNA to check it against. Looked up from germline, CDR1 is SQVTM and CDR2 is ANQGSEA. The CDR3 is made up of 16 amino acids. Here the CDR3 reads CSVEDPGQGTGETQYF.

V is TRBV14 and J is TRBJ1-6. Germline assignment: CDR1 SGHDN and CDR2 FVKESK. The CDR3 consists of 14 residues. The CDR3 loop is CASSQDDRNSPLHF.

The chain couples TRBV3-1 to TRBJ2-6. The CDR3 loop spans 16 amino acids. From germline, CDR1 is LGHDT and CDR2 YNNKEL (reference sequence). The CDR3 protein is CASSQGYGLGANVLTF.

The rearrangement joins TRBV5-8 to TRBJ2-7; TCRdb reports TRBD1, a call that lacks DNA to check it against. CDR1 is SGHTS and CDR2 is YDEGEE in the germline V gene. CDR3 length: 18 residues. Here the CDR3 reads CASSLFYAGQSSGNEQYF.

The chain links TRBV15 to TRBJ2-1; as DNA is missing, the TRBD2 call by TCRdb cannot be tested. From germline, CDR1 is LNHNV and CDR2 YYDKDF (reference sequence). The CDR3 has 12 amino acids. CDR3 sequence reads: CATSTGDGEQFF.

This chain joins TRBV28 and TRBJ2-2; the D call from TCRdb, TRBD1, cannot be confirmed without DNA. Per germline, CDR1 MDHEN and CDR2 SYDVKM. CDR3 size: 14 residues. The CDR3 is CAGVGQGFTGELFF. Variable domain in full (rest from reference TRBV28 and TRBJ2-2): DVKVTQSSRYLVKRTGEKVFLECVQDMDHENMFWYRQDPGLGLRLIYFSYDVKMKEKGDIPEGYSVSREKKERFSLILESASTNQTSMYLCAGVGQGFTGELFFGEGSRLTVL.

The V call is TRBV29-1, the J call TRBJ2-2; TCRdb picks TRBD1, but there is no DNA to check that call. Germline V gene lookup returns CDR1 SQVTM and CDR2 ANQGSEA. The length of the CDR3 is 17 residues. CDR3 loop: CSVEMGRQGMNTGELFF.

This sequence joins TRBV2 and TRBJ1-5. The CDR3 contains 13 residues. Germline CDR1 and CDR2: SNHLY and FYNNEI. Here the CDR3 reads CASRAEGSQPQHF.

This chain links TRBV28 with TRBJ2-1. The germline V gene has CDR1 MDHEN and CDR2 SYDVKM. The CDR3 loop spans 12 amino acids. The CDR3: CASSLRVDEQFF.

This chain links TRBV7-6 with TRBJ2-1; there is no DNA to check the TCRdb D call of TRBD2. This CDR3 comprises 18 residues. Germline V gene data show CDR1 as SGHVS and CDR2 as FNYEAQ. CDR3 sequence reads: CASSLAYQRRGGLDEQFF.

The chain uses TRBV6-2 or TRBV6-3 and TRBJ2-7; as DNA is missing, the TRBD1 call by TCRdb cannot be tested. The length of the CDR3 is 16 residues. Germline loops: CDR1 MNHEY, CDR2 SVGEGT. The CDR3 sequence: CASSYRFNRVPFEQYF.

CDR3 loop: CASSSTRTGLREQYF. The chain combines TRBV13 with TRBJ2-7; TCRdb's D call, TRBD1, is unchecked because there is no DNA. The CDR3 is 15 amino acids. Germline CDR1 is PRHDT and CDR2 is FYEKMQ (reference sequence).

V gene TRBV28 combines with J gene TRBJ1-1; TCRdb calls TRBD1, which cannot be checked without DNA. CDR3 length equals 14 residues. Germline assignment: CDR1 MDHEN and CDR2 SYDVKM. CDR3: CASSLTRVNTEAFF.

The V and J genes are TRBV5-5 and TRBJ2-5; TCRdb selects TRBD1, and the lack of DNA leaves this call unchecked. There are 16 residues in the CDR3. CDR1 and CDR2 from the germline V gene are SGHKS and YYEKEE (reference sequence). This chain's CDR3 is CASSSGQGLYQETQYF.

CDR3 in amino acids: CASSLSDYTEAFF. The chain uses TRBV7-9 and TRBJ1-1. The CDR3 covers 13 residues. CDR1 and CDR2 (germline): SEHNR, FQNEAQ (reference sequence).

The chain joins TRBV12-5 to TRBJ1-3. The CDR3 is made up of 13 amino acids. Germline V lookup: CDR1 LGHNT, CDR2 FRNRAP. The CDR3 protein is CASSAERSDTIYF. The full variable domain, with the rest looked up from reference TRBV12-5 and TRBJ1-3, is DARVTQTPRHKVTEMGQEVTMRCQPILGHNTVFWYRQTMMQGLELLAYFRNRAPLDDSGMPKDRFSAEMPDATLATLKIQPSEPRDSAVYFCASSAERSDTIYFGEGSWLTVV.

The chain employs TRBV5-4 and TRBJ1-1; without DNA, the TCRdb call of TRBD1 cannot be checked. The germline V gene encodes CDR1 SGHNT and CDR2 YYREEE (reference sequence). The CDR3 has 16 residues. The CDR3 reads CASSFDSLRMNTEAFF.

The V call is TRBV20-1, the J call TRBJ2-1; the TCRdb D gene call, TRBD2, has no DNA to confirm it. The CDR3 sequence is 14 residues long. Germline-derived CDR1 and CDR2 are DFQATT and SNEGSKA (reference sequence). The CDR3 spells CSATSERGYNEQFF.

The genes are TRBV7-9 and TRBJ1-2; TCRdb proposes TRBD1, but this gene call is untestable without DNA. Germline values: CDR1 SEHNR, CDR2 FQNEAQ (reference sequence). CDR3 length: 15 residues. This CDR3 is CASSLVTDRVNGYTF.

V usage is TRBV9 and J usage is TRBJ2-7; TCRdb picks TRBD1, but there is no DNA to check that call. Germline-derived CDR1 and CDR2 are SGDLS and YYNGEE. This CDR3 has 12 amino acids. The CDR3 is CASSPGSTEQYF.

CDR3: CAWSVYGQEYEQYF. The chain joins TRBV30 to TRBJ2-7. From germline, CDR1 is GTSNPN and CDR2 SVGIG (reference sequence). The CDR3 totals 14 residues.

The CDR3 spells CATSDSGGRGEAFF. The V and J genes are TRBV24-1 and TRBJ1-1; no DNA is available, so the TRBD1 call from TCRdb remains unchecked. Germline values: CDR1 KGHDR, CDR2 SFDVKD. The CDR3 extends over 14 amino acids.

The genes are TRBV28 and TRBJ1-6. The germline gives CDR1 MDHEN, CDR2 SYDVKM. This CDR3 is built from 16 residues. CDR3 in amino acids: CASSFKRTGDNSPLHF.